These 25 T cell receptor beta chains were sequenced from one sample in a study of cytomegalovirus exposure and HLA in healthy donors. The PCR used 60 Vbeta and 13 Jbeta primers. Clones were sequenced by immunoSEQ multiplex PCR, and TCRdb holds only the in-frame ones, with some missing. The table includes roughly 130,000 clones, more than 70% detected once. The sequencing input was PBMCs. These receptors originate from a human donor in good health.

The chain links TRBV4-1 to TRBJ1-1; 7 nucleotides line up with TRBD1. This CDR3 spans 15 amino acids. The V gene's germline CDR1 is MGHRA and CDR2 YSYEKL. Trimming at V came to 2 bases and at J to 5 bases, leaving 8 bases not matched to a gene. CDR3 nucleotide sequence: TGCGCCAGCAGCCAACAGGGGGTGCTTCCGACTGAAGCTTTCTTT. Translated, it gives CASSQQGVLPTEAFF.

This chain uses TRBV7-2 with TRBJ1-5, with D perhaps TRBD1 (6 bases). V was cut by 3 bases and J by 7 bases, with 10 bases left in between. In germline, CDR1 is SGHTA, CDR2 FQGNSA. The CDR3 is 13 amino acids. CDR3 loop: CASSFQRGQPQHF. CDR3 sequence (DNA): TGTGCCAGCAGCTTTCAAAGGGGGCAGCCCCAGCATTTT.

The chain recombines TRBV6-5 with TRBJ2-2; D ambiguous. Looked up from germline, CDR1 is MNHEY and CDR2 is SVGAGI. The CDR3 length is 14 residues. V was cut by 0 bases and J by 1 base, with 3 bases left in between. The CDR3 region has the DNA TGTGCCAGCAGTTACTCCCAGAACACCGGGGAGCTGTTTTTT. Its translation: CASSYSQNTGELFF.

The rearrangement joins TRBV19 to TRBJ1-2; D may be TRBD1 (6 bases). Trimming took 9 bases from V and 4 from J, leaving 15 bases between them. Germline V gene lookup returns CDR1 LNHDA and CDR2 SQIVND (reference sequence). This CDR3 has 13 amino acids. CDR3 sequence (DNA): TGTGCCAGCAGGGGAAGGGATGGCTATGGCTACACCTTC. Translated: CASRGRDGYGYTF.

This rearrangement joins TRBV5-1 to TRBJ2-7; D ambiguous. The CDR3 loop spans 14 amino acids. Germline-derived CDR1 and CDR2 are SGHRS and YFSETQ. V lost 1 base to trimming and J lost 1 base, with 9 bases between them. CDR3 sequence reads: CASSLPHNSYEQYF. The CDR3 nucleotides read TGCGCCAGCAGCTTGCCCCACAATTCCTACGAGCAGTACTTC.

The J gene is TRBJ2-5, the V gene TRBV6-5; TRBD2 aligns across 11 bases. The V gene's germline CDR1 is MNHEY and CDR2 SVGAGI. This CDR3 comprises 15 residues. V lost 6 bases and J lost 0; bases outside the gene matches: 3. The CDR3 sequence: CASRKGLADQETQYF. The CDR3 DNA reads as TGTGCCAGCAGAAAGGGACTAGCGGACCAAGAGACCCAGTACTTC.

This clone appeared a few times. The rearrangement joins TRBV9 to TRBJ2-7; the match to TRBD2 covers 7 bases. V shed 0 bases, J shed 7 bases, and the junction held 7 bases outside the gene matches. The CDR3 totals 14 residues. Germline assignment: CDR1 SGDLS and CDR2 YYNGEE. The CDR3 bases are TGTGCCAGCAGCGTAGGGGCGGGGGTGGGGGAGCAGTACTTC. It translates to CASSVGAGVGEQYF.

This chain connects TRBV6-1 to TRBJ1-5; unclear D gene. CDR1 and CDR2 from the germline V gene are MNHNS and SASEGT. This CDR3 is built from 13 residues. The V gene lost 2 bases and the J gene lost 4 bases, with 6 bases spanning the gap. The CDR3 nucleotides read TGTGCCAGCAGTGAACACCAGAATCAGCCCCAGCATTTT. Its protein product is CASSEHQNQPQHF.

V usage is TRBV15 and J usage is TRBJ2-5, with TRBD2 identical over 9 bases. The CDR3 runs 16 residues. Per the germline V gene, CDR1 is LNHNV and CDR2 is YYDKDF (reference sequence). The J segment lost 2 bases and the V segment lost 3 bases, leaving 7 bases of the junction unmatched. The CDR3 loop reads CATSRGWAGGQETQYF. DNA of the CDR3: TGTGCCACCAGCAGGGGGTGGGCGGGGGGGCAAGAGACCCAGTACTTC.

The chain combines TRBV13 with TRBJ1-3; D remains unclear. Looked up from germline, CDR1 is PRHDT and CDR2 is FYEKMQ (reference sequence). This CDR3 has 15 amino acids. V lost 2 bases and J lost 8, with 16 bases in between. CDR3 amino acids: CASSLRAGHGDTIYF. CDR3 in DNA: TGTGCCAGCAGCTTACGGGCAGGCCACGGGGACACCATATATTTT.

The chain has TRBV5-5 and TRBJ1-5; 11 nucleotides match TRBD1. The J segment lost 9 bases and the V segment lost 2 bases, leaving 4 bases of the junction unmatched. The CDR3 totals 14 residues. Germline V gene sequence: CDR1 SGHKS, CDR2 YYEKEE (reference sequence). The CDR3 DNA follows: TGTGCCAGCAGCTTAGGGGGACAGGGGGGGCCCCAGCATTTT. Protein product: CASSLGGQGGPQHF.

This chain uses TRBV6-6 with TRBJ2-6; 12 bases map to TRBD2. V lost 7 bases, J lost 4 bases, and 5 bases stayed unmatched. From germline, CDR1 is MNHNY and CDR2 SVGAGI (reference sequence). The CDR3 has 16 residues. The CDR3 DNA sequence: TGTGCCAGCACTAGCGGGGGGGCCTCCGGGGCCAACGTCCTGACTTTC. It specifies CASTSGGASGANVLTF.

The table lists this clone with a few counts. This sequence joins TRBV10-3 and TRBJ1-2; 8 bases match TRBD1. Germline V gene data show CDR1 as ENHRY and CDR2 as SYGVKD. With 4 bases clipped from V and 4 bases from J, the junction kept 2 bases outside the gene matches. The CDR3 totals 13 residues. The CDR3: CAISGDRGYGYTF. Here the CDR3 DNA reads TGTGCCATCAGTGGAGACAGGGGCTATGGCTACACCTTC.

The rearrangement uses TRBV7-6 and TRBJ2-3; 9 bases align to TRBD2. V shed 4 bases, J shed 0 bases, and the junction held 5 bases outside the gene matches. CDR1 SGHVS and CDR2 FNYEAQ come from the germline V gene. CDR3 length: 16 residues. DNA of the CDR3: TGTGCCAGCAGCTCAGCGGGGGGAACTAGCACAGATACGCAGTATTTT. This encodes CASSSAGGTSTDTQYF.

This chain links TRBV11-3 with TRBJ2-3; 7 bases line up with TRBD1. CDR1 is SGHNT and CDR2 is YENEEA in the germline V gene. With 3 bases clipped from V and 5 bases from J, the junction kept 5 bases outside the gene matches. CDR3 size: 14 residues. The CDR3 here is CASSFRGGVDTQYF. Here the CDR3 DNA reads TGTGCCAGCAGCTTTCGAGGGGGCGTAGATACGCAGTATTTT.

The gene calls are TRBV9 and TRBJ1-6; D perhaps matches TRBD1 (6 bases). Germline-derived CDR1 and CDR2 are SGDLS and YYNGEE. This CDR3 is built from 16 residues. With 3 bases removed from V and 9 bases from J, the gap between germline ends came to 19 bases. The DNA for the CDR3 is TGTGCCAGCAGCGGTACAGGGTCGGGGTTAGGTTCACCCCTCCACTTT. Protein product: CASSGTGSGLGSPLHF.

The rearrangement uses TRBV27 and TRBJ1-5; 8 nucleotides line up with TRBD1. Per germline, CDR1 MNHEY and CDR2 SMNVEV (reference sequence). V lost 5 bases to trimming and J lost 9 bases; unmatched junction nucleotides: 9. The CDR3 totals 14 residues. In DNA form, the CDR3 reads TGTGCCAGCAGTCCGGGACAGGCCCCCTGGCCCCAGCATTTT. Translating it yields CASSPGQAPWPQHF.

This rearrangement joins TRBV2 to TRBJ2-3, with 8 nucleotides matching TRBD2. In germline, CDR1 is SNHLY, CDR2 FYNNEI. The CDR3 extends over 14 amino acids. Trimming removed 7 bases from V and 5 bases from J; junction bases left unmatched: 8. The CDR3 here is CASTRGGLGDTQYF. CDR3 nucleotides: TGTGCCAGCACTCGGGGGGGCCTCGGAGATACGCAGTATTTT.

Within the sample, this clone is medium-sized (0.01 to 0.1%). The chain has TRBV6-1 and TRBJ2-1; 12 bases fit TRBD2. The V gene's germline CDR1 is MNHNS and CDR2 SASEGT. The J segment lost 4 bases and the V segment lost 4 bases, leaving 2 bases of the junction unmatched. The CDR3 totals 15 residues. CDR3 region: CASSALAGGYNEQFF. The CDR3 coding sequence is TGTGCCAGCAGTGCCCTAGCGGGGGGGTACAATGAGCAGTTCTTC.

The rearrangement uses TRBV13 and TRBJ2-5; D not certain. The CDR3 contains 12 residues. Looked up from germline, CDR1 is PRHDT and CDR2 is FYEKMQ (reference sequence). V lost 5 bases to trimming and J lost 5 bases, with 9 bases between them. The CDR3 region is CASSPRWETQYF. In nucleotides, the CDR3 is TGTGCCAGCAGCCCTAGATGGGAGACCCAGTACTTC.

This chain uses TRBV27 with TRBJ2-7; possible D gene TRBD1, 5 bases. V was shortened by 8 bases and J by 2 bases, with 13 bases between the two germline ends. The germline gives CDR1 MNHEY, CDR2 SMNVEV (reference sequence). The CDR3 contains 13 residues. This CDR3 reads CASGAGNPYEQYF. Here the CDR3 DNA reads TGTGCCAGCGGCGCAGGGAATCCCTACGAGCAGTACTTC.

V and J are TRBV25-1 and TRBJ1-1; 7 bases are shared with TRBD1. Trimming at V came to 3 bases and at J to 4 bases, leaving 5 bases not matched to a gene. CDR1 is MGHDK and CDR2 is SYGVNS in the germline V gene. CDR3 length: 14 amino acids. The CDR3 loop is CASSDRTGGTEAFF. The CDR3 region has the DNA TGTGCCAGCAGTGACCGGACAGGCGGCACTGAAGCTTTCTTT.

The CDR3 DNA is TGTGCCAGCAGCTTTGACGGGACACCGTATGGCTACACCTTC. Its translation: CASSFDGTPYGYTF. The V call is TRBV5-5, the J call TRBJ1-2, with D possibly TRBD1 on 6 matching bases. The CDR3 runs 14 residues. V was cut by 2 bases and J by 5 bases, with 13 bases left in between. CDR1 is SGHKS and CDR2 is YYEKEE in the germline V gene (reference sequence).

This clone has only a few counts. V and J are TRBV5-6 and TRBJ2-7; D is unresolved. Trimming removed 3 bases at V and 3 bases at J, with 4 bases between. Looked up from germline, CDR1 is SGHDT and CDR2 is YYEEEE. This CDR3 region has 11 residues. CDR3 bases: TGTGCCAGCAGCTCTTACTACGAGCAGTACTTC. Translated, it gives CASSSYYEQYF.

J is TRBJ2-6 and V is TRBV5-1; TRBD1 agrees at 11 bases. This CDR3 is 18 amino acids long. Trimming cost V 5 bases and J 0 bases; bases outside gene matches: 7. Germline assignment: CDR1 SGHRS and CDR2 YFSETQ. In nucleotides, the CDR3 is TGCGCCAGCAGTTATACCGGGACAGGGGGCTCTGGGGCCAACGTCCTGACTTTC. Amino acid sequence: CASSYTGTGGSGANVLTF. The full variable domain, completed using reference TRBV5-1 and TRBJ2-6, is KAGVTQTPRYLIKTRGQQVTLSCSPISGHRSVSWYQQTPGQGLQFLFEYFSETQRNKGNFPGRFSGRQFSNSRSEMNVSTLELGDSALYLCASSYTGTGGSGANVLTFGAGSRLTVL.